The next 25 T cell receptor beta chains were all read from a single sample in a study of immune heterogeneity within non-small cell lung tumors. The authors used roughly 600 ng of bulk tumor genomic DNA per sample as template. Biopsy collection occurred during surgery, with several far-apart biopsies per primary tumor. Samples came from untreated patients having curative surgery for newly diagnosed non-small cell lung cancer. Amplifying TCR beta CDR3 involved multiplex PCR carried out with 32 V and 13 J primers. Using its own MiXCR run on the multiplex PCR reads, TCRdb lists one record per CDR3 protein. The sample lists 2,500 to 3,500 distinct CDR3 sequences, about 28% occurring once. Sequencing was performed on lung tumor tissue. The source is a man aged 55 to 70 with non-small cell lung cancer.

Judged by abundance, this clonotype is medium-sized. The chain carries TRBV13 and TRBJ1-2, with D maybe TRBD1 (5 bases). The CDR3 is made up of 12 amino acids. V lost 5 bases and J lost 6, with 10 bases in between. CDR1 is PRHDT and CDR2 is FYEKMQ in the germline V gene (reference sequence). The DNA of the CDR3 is TGTGCCAGCAGCAATACAGGTGATGGCTACACCTTC. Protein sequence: CASSNTGDGYTF. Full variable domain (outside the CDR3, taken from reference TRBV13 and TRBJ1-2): AAGVIQSPRHLIKEKRETATLKCYPIPRHDTVYWYQQGPGQDPQFLISFYEKMQSDKGSIPDRFSAQQFSDYHSELNMSSLELGDSALYFCASSNTGDGYTFGSGTRLTVV.

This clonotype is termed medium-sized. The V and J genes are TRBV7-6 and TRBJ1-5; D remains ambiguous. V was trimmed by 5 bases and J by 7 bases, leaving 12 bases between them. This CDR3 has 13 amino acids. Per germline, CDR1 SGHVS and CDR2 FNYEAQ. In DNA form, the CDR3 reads TGTGCCAGCAGCCCTTCTTTGGGCCAGCCCCAGCATTTT. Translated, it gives CASSPSLGQPQHF. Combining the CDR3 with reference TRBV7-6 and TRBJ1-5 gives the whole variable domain GAGVSQSPRYKVTKRGQDVALRCDPISGHVSLYWYRQALGQGPEFLTYFNYEAQQDKSGLPNDRFSAERPEGSISTLTIQRTEQRDSAMYRCASSPSLGQPQHFGDGTRLSIL.

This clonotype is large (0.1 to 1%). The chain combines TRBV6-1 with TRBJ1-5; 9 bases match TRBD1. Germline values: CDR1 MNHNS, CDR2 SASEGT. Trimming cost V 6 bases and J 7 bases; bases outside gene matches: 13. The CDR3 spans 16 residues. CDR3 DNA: TGTGCCAGCAGCCTTACAAAGGGGACAGGGCTCCAGCCCCAGCATTTT. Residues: CASSLTKGTGLQPQHF.

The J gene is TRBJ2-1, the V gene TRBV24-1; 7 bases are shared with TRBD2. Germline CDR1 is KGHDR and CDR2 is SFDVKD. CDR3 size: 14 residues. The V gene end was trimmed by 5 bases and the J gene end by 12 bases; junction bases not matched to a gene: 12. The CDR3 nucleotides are TGTGCCACCAGTGTTGCGGGAGTCCCACTTGTGCAGTTCTTC. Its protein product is CATSVAGVPLVQFF.

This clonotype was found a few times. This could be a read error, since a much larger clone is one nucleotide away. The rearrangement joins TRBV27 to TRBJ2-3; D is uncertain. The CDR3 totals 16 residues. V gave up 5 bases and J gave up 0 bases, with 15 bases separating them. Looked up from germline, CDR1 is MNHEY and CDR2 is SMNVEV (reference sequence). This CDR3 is CASSPRVITSTDTQYF. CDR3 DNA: TGTGCCAGCAGTCCAAGGGTGATTACTAGCACAGATACGCAGTATTTT.

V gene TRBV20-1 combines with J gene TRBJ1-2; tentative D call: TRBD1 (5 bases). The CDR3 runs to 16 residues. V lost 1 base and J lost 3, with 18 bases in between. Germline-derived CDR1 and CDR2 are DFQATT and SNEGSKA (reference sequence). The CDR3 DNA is TGCAGTGCTAGAGGGGGGTGGGCCTCATCTTACTATGGCTACACCTTC. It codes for CSARGGWASSYYGYTF.

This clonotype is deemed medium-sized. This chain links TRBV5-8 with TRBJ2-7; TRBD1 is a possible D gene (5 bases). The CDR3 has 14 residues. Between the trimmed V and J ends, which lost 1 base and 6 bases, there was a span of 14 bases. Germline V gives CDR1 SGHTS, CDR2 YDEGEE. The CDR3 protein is CASSLSRAGPEQYF. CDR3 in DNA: TGTGCCAGCAGCTTGTCCAGGGCCGGCCCCGAGCAGTACTTC.

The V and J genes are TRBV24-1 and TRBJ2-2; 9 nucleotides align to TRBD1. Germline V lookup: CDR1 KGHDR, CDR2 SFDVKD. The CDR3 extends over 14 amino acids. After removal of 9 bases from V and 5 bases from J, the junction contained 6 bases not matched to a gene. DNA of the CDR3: TGTGCCACCGGGACAGGGAGTTCTACCGGGGAGCTGTTTTTT. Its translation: CATGTGSSTGELFF.

CDR3 amino acids: CATSDSRALVNTEAFF. The DNA of the CDR3 is TGTGCCACCAGTGATTCCAGGGCATTGGTGAACACTGAAGCTTTCTTT. This chain connects TRBV24-1 to TRBJ1-1, with a tentative D call TRBD1 (5 bases). Trimming cost V 2 bases and J 0 bases, with 12 bases left between them. There are 16 residues in the CDR3. Germline assignment: CDR1 KGHDR and CDR2 SFDVKD.

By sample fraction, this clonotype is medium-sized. The CDR3 is CSGGTEAFF. CDR3 in DNA: TGCAGCGGCGGGACAGAAGCTTTCTTT. This chain joins TRBV29-1 and TRBJ1-1, with a tentative D call TRBD1 (6 bases). Trimming took off 7 bases at V and 8 bases at J, with 8 bases between the two ends. CDR1 is SQVTM, CDR2 ANQGSEA, per germline. CDR3 length equals 9 residues. The entire variable domain, with the rest obtained from reference TRBV29-1 and TRBJ1-1, is as follows: SAVISQKPSRDICQRGTSLTIQCQVDSQVTMMFWYRQQPGQSLTLIATANQGSEATYESGFVIDKFPISRPNLTFSTLTVSNMSPEDSSIYLCSGGTEAFFGQGTRLTVV.

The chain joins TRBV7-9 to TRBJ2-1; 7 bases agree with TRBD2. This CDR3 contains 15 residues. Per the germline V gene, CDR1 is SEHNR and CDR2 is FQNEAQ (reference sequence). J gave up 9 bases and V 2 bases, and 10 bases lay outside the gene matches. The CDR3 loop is CASSLSLAEGGEQFF. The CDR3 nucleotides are TGTGCCAGCAGCTTATCCCTAGCGGAGGGCGGTGAGCAGTTCTTC.

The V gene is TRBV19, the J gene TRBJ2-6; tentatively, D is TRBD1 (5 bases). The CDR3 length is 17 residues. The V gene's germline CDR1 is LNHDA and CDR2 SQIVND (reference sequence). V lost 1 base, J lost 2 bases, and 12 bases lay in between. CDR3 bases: TGTGCCAGTAGTATAGTAGCAGGGCTGGCTGGGGCCAACGTCCTGACTTTC. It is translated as CASSIVAGLAGANVLTF.

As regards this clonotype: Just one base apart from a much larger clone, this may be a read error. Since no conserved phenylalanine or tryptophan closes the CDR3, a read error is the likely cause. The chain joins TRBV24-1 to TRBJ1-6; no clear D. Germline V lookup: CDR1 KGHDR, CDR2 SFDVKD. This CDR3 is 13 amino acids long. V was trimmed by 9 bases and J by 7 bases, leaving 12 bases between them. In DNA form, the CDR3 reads TGTGCCACCTCGAGAAGCGGGAATTCACCCCTCCACCTT. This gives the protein CATSRSGNSPLHL.

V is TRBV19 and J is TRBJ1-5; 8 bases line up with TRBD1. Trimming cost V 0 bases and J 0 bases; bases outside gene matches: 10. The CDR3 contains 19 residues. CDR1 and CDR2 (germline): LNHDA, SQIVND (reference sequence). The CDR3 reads CASSIDLGTGGNSNQPQHF. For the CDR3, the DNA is TGTGCCAGTAGTATAGATCTCGGGACAGGAGGAAATAGCAATCAGCCCCAGCATTTT.

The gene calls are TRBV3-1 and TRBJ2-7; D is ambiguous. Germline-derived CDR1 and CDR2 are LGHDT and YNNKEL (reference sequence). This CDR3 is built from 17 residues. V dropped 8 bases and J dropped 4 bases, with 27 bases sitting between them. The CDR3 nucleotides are TGTGCCAGCCAAGATCCCCCCTCGGCACGCGACCTGTACGAGCAGTACTTC. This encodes CASQDPPSARDLYEQYF.

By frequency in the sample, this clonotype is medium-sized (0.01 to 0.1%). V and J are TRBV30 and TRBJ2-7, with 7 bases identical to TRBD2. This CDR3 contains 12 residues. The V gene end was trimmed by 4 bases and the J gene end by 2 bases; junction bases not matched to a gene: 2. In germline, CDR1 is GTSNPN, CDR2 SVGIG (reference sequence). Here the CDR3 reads CAWKRGAYEQYF. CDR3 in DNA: TGTGCCTGGAAACGGGGGGCCTACGAGCAGTACTTC.

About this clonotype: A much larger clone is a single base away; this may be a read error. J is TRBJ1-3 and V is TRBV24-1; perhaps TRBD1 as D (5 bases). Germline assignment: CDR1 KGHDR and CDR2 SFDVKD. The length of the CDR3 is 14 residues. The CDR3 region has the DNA TGTTCCACCAGTCCCGACAGCACTGGAAACACCATATATTTT. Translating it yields CSTSPDSTGNTIYF.

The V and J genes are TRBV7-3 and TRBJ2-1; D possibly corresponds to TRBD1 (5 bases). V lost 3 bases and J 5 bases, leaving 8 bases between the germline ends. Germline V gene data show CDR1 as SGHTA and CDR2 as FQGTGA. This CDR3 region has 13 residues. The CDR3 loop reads CASSLTTDNEQFF. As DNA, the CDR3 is TGTGCCAGCAGCTTGACGACAGACAATGAGCAGTTCTTC.

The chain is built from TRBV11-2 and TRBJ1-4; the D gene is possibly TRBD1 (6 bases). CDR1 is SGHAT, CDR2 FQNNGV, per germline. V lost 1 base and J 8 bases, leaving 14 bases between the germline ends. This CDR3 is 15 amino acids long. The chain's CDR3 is CASSLGNREKEKLFF. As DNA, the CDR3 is TGTGCCAGCAGCTTAGGGAACAGGGAAAAGGAAAAACTGTTTTTT.

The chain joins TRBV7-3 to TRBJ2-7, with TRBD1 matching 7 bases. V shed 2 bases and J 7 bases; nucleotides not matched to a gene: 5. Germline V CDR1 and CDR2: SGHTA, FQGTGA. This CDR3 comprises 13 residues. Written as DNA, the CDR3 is TGTGCCAGCAGCTTACACAGGGGTTGGGAGCAGTACTTC. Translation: CASSLHRGWEQYF.

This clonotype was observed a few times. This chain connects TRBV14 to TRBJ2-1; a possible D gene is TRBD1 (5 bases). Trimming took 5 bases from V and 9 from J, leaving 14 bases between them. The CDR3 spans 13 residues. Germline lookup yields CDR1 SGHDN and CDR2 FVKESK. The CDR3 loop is CASSNFQGAEQFF. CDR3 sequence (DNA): TGTGCCAGCAGCAACTTTCAGGGTGCTGAGCAGTTCTTC.

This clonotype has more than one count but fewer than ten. The CDR3 sequence is CASSEDRGRGTDTQYF. As DNA, the CDR3 is TGCGCCAGCAGTGAGGATCGCGGGAGAGGCACAGATACGCAGTATTTT. The rearrangement uses TRBV10-2 and TRBJ2-3; the match to TRBD2 covers 7 bases. The ends lost 2 bases at V and 1 base at J; junction bases unmatched: 6. Looked up from germline, CDR1 is WSHSY and CDR2 is SAAADI. This CDR3 is 16 amino acids long.

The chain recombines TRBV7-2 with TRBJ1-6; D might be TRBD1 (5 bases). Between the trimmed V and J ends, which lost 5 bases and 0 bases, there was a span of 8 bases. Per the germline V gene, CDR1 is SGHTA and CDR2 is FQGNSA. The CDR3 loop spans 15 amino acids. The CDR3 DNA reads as TGTGCCAGCAGCCGACAGAGCTCCTATAATTCACCCCTCCACTTT. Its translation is CASSRQSSYNSPLHF.

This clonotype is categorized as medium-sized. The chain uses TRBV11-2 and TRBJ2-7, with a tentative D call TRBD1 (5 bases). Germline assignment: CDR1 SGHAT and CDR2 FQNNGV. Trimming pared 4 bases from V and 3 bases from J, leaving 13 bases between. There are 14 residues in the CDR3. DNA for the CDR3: TGTGCCAGCAGCTCAGGACAAGGGCACTACGAGCAGTACTTC. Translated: CASSSGQGHYEQYF.

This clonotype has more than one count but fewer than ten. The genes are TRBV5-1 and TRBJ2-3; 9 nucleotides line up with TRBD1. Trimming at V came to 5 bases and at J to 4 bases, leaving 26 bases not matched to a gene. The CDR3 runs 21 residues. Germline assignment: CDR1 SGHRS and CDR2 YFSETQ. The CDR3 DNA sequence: TGCGCCAGCAGTCCACAGGGACAGGGAAAGGAGCGGAGGGGAGGGTCAGATACGCAGTATTTT. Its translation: CASSPQGQGKERRGGSDTQYF.